The rows below give T cell receptor beta chains drawn from one sample of a study of T cell changes during pregnancy in multiple sclerosis. Produced via immunoSEQ multiplex PCR; TCRdb's table is partial and in-frame only. The table shows around 55,000 clones, with approximately 90% occurring only once. Sequences were derived from CD4+ T cells from peripheral blood mononuclear cells, sampled in the first trimester of pregnancy. The receptor source for this set is a female donor with multiple sclerosis, enrolled in a pregnancy study. The CDR3 runs from the conserved cysteine through the conserved F or W.

v_call	j_call	cdr3_aa
TRBV2	TRBJ2-7	CASRDSESLYEQYF
TRBV6-1	TRBJ2-1	CASSEFRGNTYNEQFF
TRBV15	TRBJ2-2	CATSRGTGSRGTGELFF
TRBV4-1	TRBJ2-6	CASSQIQAGANVLTF
TRBV18	TRBJ2-3	CASSPQRSSTDTQYF
TRBV7-2	TRBJ1-2	CASSLESGSGYTF
TRBV28	TRBJ2-5	CATGQGRETQYF
TRBV9	TRBJ1-1	CASSVGGGGFRAFF
TRBV7-8	TRBJ2-4	CASSLVFGLAGGDIQYF
TRBV13	TRBJ1-1	CASSATRITGDTEAFF
TRBV15	TRBJ2-3	CATSRENWSPDTQYF
TRBV5-1	TRBJ2-2	CASSTGLSNTGELFF
TRBV5-1	TRBJ2-1	CASRSRASYNEQFF
TRBV27	TRBJ2-1	CASSLYPGLAGRNEQFF
TRBV9	TRBJ1-4	CASSVGSGFNEKLFF
TRBV28	TRBJ2-2	CASSPGWGEGNTGELFF
TRBV18	TRBJ1-1	CASSPLGTGSPGTEAFF
TRBV11-1	TRBJ1-1	CASSFQGARTEAFF
TRBV19	TRBJ1-4	CARSGQGGPNEKLFF
TRBV7-9	TRBJ2-1	CASSLHSGLAGVHEQFF
TRBV29-1	TRBJ2-2	CSVGALAGPNTGELFF
TRBV28	TRBJ2-7	CASPKPGSSYEQYF
TRBV11-3	TRBJ2-3	CASSASGGDTQYF
TRBV5-1	TRBJ1-5	CASSLAAGGNQPQHF